This T cell receptor (beta chain) comes out of a study of shared clonotypes between healthy human individuals. Whole-study results and caveats: Between a handful of donors, naive CD4 clonotypes were shared at a level of about 5%. Sequencing depth was a factor that was expected to affect clonotype sharing among donors. At large depth, rarefaction still showed sorted-subset sequencing to be incomplete.

Investigators spread the genomic DNA of each subset evenly over several immunoSEQ plates. The protocol was immunoSEQ multiplex PCR, while the TCRdb copy is restricted to in-frame clones and leaves out a portion. The data hold fewer than 2.5 million clones, with approximately 94% observed a single time. Worth noting for this clone: The antigen is undetermined.

CDR3 length equals 17 residues. Germline CDR1 is LNHDA and CDR2 is SQIVND (reference sequence). V dropped 5 bases and J dropped 0 bases, with 17 bases sitting between them. The chain carries TRBV19 and TRBJ2-1; D might be TRBD2 (6 bases). The sequenced sample was naive CD4+ T cells from PBMCs. Subset: CD45RA+ positively selected. This clonotype originated in a man aged 18 to 35 in good health. Some clones in this sample may be carry-over from other donors' samples. The CDR3: CASSPRRVGGSYNEQFF. The CDR3 coding sequence is TGTGCCAGTAGTCCCCGCCGCGTCGGGGGCTCCTACAATGAGCAGTTCTTC.